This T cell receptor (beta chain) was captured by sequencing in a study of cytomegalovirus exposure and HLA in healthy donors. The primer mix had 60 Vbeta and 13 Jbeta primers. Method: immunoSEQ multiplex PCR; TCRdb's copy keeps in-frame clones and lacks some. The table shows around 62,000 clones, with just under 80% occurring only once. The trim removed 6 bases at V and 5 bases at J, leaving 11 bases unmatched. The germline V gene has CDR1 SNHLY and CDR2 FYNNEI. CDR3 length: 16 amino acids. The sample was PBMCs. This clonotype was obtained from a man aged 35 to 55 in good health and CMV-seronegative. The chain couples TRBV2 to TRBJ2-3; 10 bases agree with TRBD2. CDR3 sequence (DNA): TGTGCCAGCAGCCTGTCCAGCGGGGGGGCCAAAGATACGCAGTATTTT. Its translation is CASSLSSGGAKDTQYF.